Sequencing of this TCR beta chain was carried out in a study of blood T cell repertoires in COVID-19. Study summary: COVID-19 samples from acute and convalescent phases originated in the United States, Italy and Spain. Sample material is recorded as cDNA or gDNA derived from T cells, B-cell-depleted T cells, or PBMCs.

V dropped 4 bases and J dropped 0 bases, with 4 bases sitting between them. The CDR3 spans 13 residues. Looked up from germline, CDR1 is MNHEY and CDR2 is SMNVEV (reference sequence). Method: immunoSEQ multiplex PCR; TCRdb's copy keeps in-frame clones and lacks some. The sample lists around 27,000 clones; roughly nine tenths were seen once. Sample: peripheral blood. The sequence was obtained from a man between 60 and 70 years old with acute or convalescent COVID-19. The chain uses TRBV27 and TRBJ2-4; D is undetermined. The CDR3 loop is CASSSLAKNIQYF. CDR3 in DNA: TGTGCCAGCAGTTCCCTAGCCAAAAACATTCAGTACTTC.